These 26 T cell receptor beta chains originate from one sample sequenced in a study of T cells in Graves' hyperthyroidism and ophthalmopathy. Template material for amplifying TCR beta CDR3 regions consisted of RNA transcripts. HTBI primers were the set used in a first-round RT-PCR of the TCR CDR3. TCRdb itself ran the multiplex PCR reads through MiXCR, one entry per CDR3 protein. The data show about half a million distinct CDR3 sequences, roughly 23% seen once. Sequencing was performed on blood. These receptors originate from a woman in her 70s with Graves' ophthalmopathy.

This clonotype has a count of ten or more. The chain carries TRBV7-2 and TRBJ2-7; no reliable D call. The CDR3 runs to 14 residues. With 7 bases removed from V and 0 bases from J, the gap between germline ends came to 13 bases. CDR1 SGHTA and CDR2 FQGNSA come from the germline V gene. CDR3 bases: TGTGCCAGCACCCTGACGGCAGTCTCCTACGAGCAGTACTTC. As protein: CASTLTAVSYEQYF.

This clonotype was picked up many times. The chain combines TRBV15 with TRBJ1-2; D might be TRBD1 (5 bases). From germline, CDR1 is LNHNV and CDR2 YYDKDF (reference sequence). V was cut by 2 bases and J by 4 bases, with 11 bases left in between. There are 14 residues in the CDR3. The DNA for the CDR3 is TGTGCCACCAGCAGAAGCAGGGACTCCTATGGCTACACCTTC. It yields the protein CATSRSRDSYGYTF.

This clonotype was seen a handful of times. J is TRBJ2-2 and V is TRBV11-3, with 8 bases lining up with TRBD2. V trimming: 2 bases; J trimming: 4 bases; junction bases outside the gene matches: 6. The CDR3 runs to 16 residues. Germline V gene lookup returns CDR1 SGHNT and CDR2 YENEEA. Written as DNA, the CDR3 is TGTGCCAGCAGCTTACTCGCGGGAGGTTTCACCGGGGAGCTGTTTTTT. This gives the protein CASSLLAGGFTGELFF.

The rearrangement links TRBV11-2 to TRBJ2-7, with TRBD2 matching over 13 bases. Unmatched junction bases numbered 14, after V lost 5 bases and J lost 4 bases. The length of the CDR3 is 18 residues. Germline V gives CDR1 SGHAT, CDR2 FQNNGV. This CDR3 is CASSLLAGGPSQSYEQYF. As DNA, the CDR3 is TGTGCCAGCAGCCTACTAGCGGGAGGGCCGAGTCAGTCTTACGAGCAGTACTTC.

The chain combines TRBV11-1 with TRBJ2-2, with D unclear. Germline V gene sequence: CDR1 SGHAT, CDR2 FQDESV (reference sequence). Between the trimmed V and J ends, which lost 4 bases and 6 bases, there was a span of 12 bases. This CDR3 comprises 14 residues. CDR3 region: CASSSALGAGELFF. CDR3 coding DNA: TGTGCCAGCAGCTCCGCCCTTGGCGCCGGGGAGCTGTTTTTT.

V and J are TRBV30 and TRBJ1-3, with TRBD1 as a possible D gene (6 bases). The CDR3 runs 13 residues. The germline gives CDR1 GTSNPN, CDR2 SVGIG (reference sequence). Between the trimmed V and J ends, which lost 3 bases and 8 bases, there was a span of 14 bases. The CDR3 loop reads CAWSQGRVYTIYF. The CDR3 nucleotides read TGTGCCTGGAGCCAGGGGAGGGTATACACCATATATTTT.

V usage is TRBV3-1 and J usage is TRBJ2-5, with 9 bases that match TRBD1. Germline V gene sequence: CDR1 LGHDT, CDR2 YNNKEL (reference sequence). CDR3 length equals 13 residues. Trimming took 4 bases from V and 7 from J; bases not matched to a gene: 4. The CDR3 DNA is TGTGCCAGCAGCCCCGGGACAGGGTGGACCCAGTACTTC. Its protein product is CASSPGTGWTQYF.

The rearrangement joins TRBV9 to TRBJ2-3; tentatively, D is TRBD2 (5 bases). V was clipped by 0 bases and J by 8 bases, with 7 bases between them. This CDR3 region has 12 residues. CDR1 and CDR2 (germline): SGDLS, YYNGEE. The CDR3 spells CASSVGGSTQYF. For the CDR3, the DNA is TGTGCCAGCAGCGTAGGCGGGTCTACGCAGTATTTT.

This clonotype has a count of ten or more. CDR3 residues: CASSELDRAVETQYF. The CDR3 DNA sequence: TGTGCCAGCAGTGAATTGGACAGGGCAGTGGAGACCCAGTACTTC. The chain employs TRBV6-1 and TRBJ2-5; 8 bases line up with TRBD1. Looked up from germline, CDR1 is MNHNS and CDR2 is SASEGT. Trimming at V came to 2 bases and at J to 5 bases, leaving 7 bases not matched to a gene. The CDR3 is 15 amino acids.

The chain joins TRBV7-2 to TRBJ1-4, with D unclear. The CDR3 sequence is 15 residues long. Germline V gene sequence: CDR1 SGHTA, CDR2 FQGNSA. V shed 5 bases and J shed 5 bases, with 15 bases lying between them. In DNA form, the CDR3 reads TGTGCCAGCAGCCCACACAACGTAAAAAATGAAAAACTGTTTTTT. Its protein product is CASSPHNVKNEKLFF.

This clonotype was observed at least ten times. The chain links TRBV10-3 to TRBJ1-1; 8 positions match TRBD1. V was clipped by 3 bases and J by 3 bases; unmatched bases: 3. Germline V gives CDR1 ENHRY, CDR2 SYGVKD. The CDR3 contains 14 residues. CDR3 protein: CAISDPDRDTEAFF. For the CDR3, the DNA is TGTGCCATCAGTGACCCGGACAGGGACACTGAAGCTTTCTTT.

This clonotype was seen many times. The chain recombines TRBV12-3 or TRBV12-4 with TRBJ2-7; maybe TRBD1 (6 bases). V lost 7 bases to trimming and J lost 6 bases, with 16 bases between them. This CDR3 comprises 13 residues. CDR3 nucleotides: TGTGCCAGCAACCGGGACACCGTTGGCGAGCAGTACTTC. Its translation: CASNRDTVGEQYF.

This clonotype was recorded many times. The chain combines TRBV20-1 with TRBJ2-1, with 10 nucleotides matching TRBD2. The CDR3 sequence is 14 residues long. V dropped 6 bases and J dropped 4; count of bases not matched to a gene: 6. Germline values: CDR1 DFQATT, CDR2 SNEGSKA (reference sequence). In nucleotides, the CDR3 is TGCAGTGCCCTGGGACTAGCGCGGTACAATGAGCAGTTCTTC. Encoded protein: CSALGLARYNEQFF.

This clonotype has a handful of counts. The rearrangement uses TRBV2 and TRBJ2-1; D is unresolved. CDR3 size: 15 residues. V lost 6 bases and J 0 bases, leaving 12 bases between the germline ends. Germline V gene lookup returns CDR1 SNHLY and CDR2 FYNNEI. CDR3 residues: CASRRLASSYNEQFF. CDR3 DNA sequence: TGTGCCAGCAGGCGATTAGCCAGCTCCTACAATGAGCAGTTCTTC.

This clonotype has a count of ten or more. The V call is TRBV29-1, the J call TRBJ1-2; D is ambiguous. Between the trimmed V and J ends, which lost 3 bases and 5 bases, there was a span of 4 bases. Per germline, CDR1 SQVTM and CDR2 ANQGSEA. The CDR3 is 10 residues long. The CDR3 sequence: CSVDGYGYTF. CDR3 in DNA: TGCAGCGTTGATGGGTATGGCTACACCTTC.

This clonotype has more than one count but fewer than ten. This rearrangement joins TRBV28 to TRBJ2-4; D is ambiguous. V lost 6 bases and J 7 bases, leaving 10 bases between the germline ends. The CDR3 is made up of 12 amino acids. Germline CDR1 and CDR2: MDHEN and SYDVKM. The CDR3 coding sequence is TGTGCCAGCAGCCTCGGACGCAACATTCAGTACTTC. It is translated as CASSLGRNIQYF.

This clonotype was recorded many times. The J gene is TRBJ1-1, the V gene TRBV29-1; tentative D call: TRBD1 (6 bases). The CDR3 loop spans 13 amino acids. The V end lost 4 bases, the J end lost 5 bases, and 14 bases lay between the germline ends. Per germline, CDR1 SQVTM and CDR2 ANQGSEA. CDR3 amino acids: CSVVQGGGTEAFF. The CDR3 nucleotides read TGCAGCGTTGTACAGGGTGGTGGAACTGAAGCTTTCTTT.

This clonotype was detected only a few times. The V and J genes are TRBV6-1 and TRBJ2-3; D may be TRBD2 (5 bases). CDR3 length: 15 amino acids. Germline lookup yields CDR1 MNHNS and CDR2 SASEGT. Trimming took 7 bases from V and 3 from J, leaving 17 bases between them. The chain's CDR3 is CASTERIARTDTQYF. CDR3 nucleotides: TGTGCCAGCACCGAGAGGATAGCGCGAACAGATACGCAGTATTTT.

This chain connects TRBV4-1 to TRBJ2-3, with TRBD2 matching 9 bases. In germline, CDR1 is MGHRA, CDR2 YSYEKL. With V trimmed by 0 bases and J by 6 bases, 10 bases remained unmatched. The CDR3 length is 17 residues. CDR3 in DNA: TGCGCCAGCAGCCAAGATGGGGCGGGAGGGCCTTTTGATACGCAGTATTTT. This encodes CASSQDGAGGPFDTQYF.

This clonotype has a handful of counts. The chain is built from TRBV14 and TRBJ2-2; D may correspond to TRBD1 or TRBD2 (5 bases each). This CDR3 is built from 14 residues. V was shortened by 2 bases and J by 8 bases, with 12 bases between the two germline ends. Germline CDR1 is SGHDN and CDR2 is FVKESK. The DNA of the CDR3 is TGTGCCAGCAGCCAAAGGCCCGGGGCTGGGGAGCTGTTTTTT. It is translated as CASSQRPGAGELFF. Supplemented by reference TRBV14 and TRBJ2-2, the full variable domain reads EAGVTQFPSHSVIEKGQTVTLRCDPISGHDNLYWYRRVMGKEIKFLLHFVKESKQDESGMPNNRFLAERTGGTYSTLKVQPAELEDSGVYFCASSQRPGAGELFFGEGSRLTVL.

This clonotype was seen more than once but under ten times. V usage is TRBV6-1 and J usage is TRBJ2-4; no firm D call. Trimming shortened V by 6 bases and J by 9 bases, and 15 bases separated the two germline ends. Germline V lookup: CDR1 MNHNS, CDR2 SASEGT. The CDR3 runs 13 residues. CDR3 coding DNA: TGTGCCAGCAGCCCGGACCGCTGGGGCATTCAGTACTTC. Amino acids: CASSPDRWGIQYF.

Comment on this clonotype: Compared with germline, one end of the junction differs, possibly owing to a read error. V usage is TRBV30 and J usage is TRBJ1-2; D not certain. CDR1 is GTSNPN and CDR2 is SVGIG in the germline V gene (reference sequence). The CDR3 is made up of 13 amino acids. The CDR3 spells CACSGSGVYGYTF. The DNA for the CDR3 is TGTGCCTGCAGTGGTTCCGGCGTCTATGGCTACACCTTC.

This clonotype occurred many times. The genes are TRBV11-2 and TRBJ2-1; 7 bases agree with TRBD2. The length of the CDR3 is 16 residues. V trimming: 4 bases; J trimming: 9 bases; junction bases outside the gene matches: 15. CDR1 is SGHAT and CDR2 is FQNNGV in the germline V gene. The CDR3 spells CASSSLGTTPRGEQFF. CDR3 nucleotide sequence: TGTGCCAGCAGCTCCCTTGGGACTACCCCAAGGGGTGAGCAGTTCTTC.

This clonotype has at least ten counts. This rearrangement joins TRBV2 to TRBJ2-3, with D tentatively TRBD1 or TRBD2 (5 bases each). The CDR3 sequence is 14 residues long. Deletions cut 5 bases from V and 1 base from J, with 10 bases between. CDR1 SNHLY and CDR2 FYNNEI come from the germline V gene. The CDR3 DNA sequence: TGTGCCAGCAGTCGGGGCTGGGGCACAGATACGCAGTATTTT. This codes for CASSRGWGTDTQYF.

The chain joins TRBV6-1 to TRBJ2-1, with 12 bases matching TRBD2. The germline gives CDR1 MNHNS, CDR2 SASEGT. The CDR3 runs to 15 residues. V dropped 4 bases and J dropped 5; count of bases not matched to a gene: 3. CDR3 sequence reads: CASSVRLAGDNEQFF. DNA for the CDR3: TGTGCCAGCAGTGTAAGACTAGCGGGAGACAATGAGCAGTTCTTC.

This clonotype was counted many times. The CDR3 DNA is TGTGCCAGCAGCCAAACCGGGACGGACTCCTACGAGCAGTACTTC. Its protein product is CASSQTGTDSYEQYF. The chain recombines TRBV7-2 with TRBJ2-7; D tentatively reads TRBD1 or TRBD2 (5 bases each). Germline CDR1 and CDR2: SGHTA and FQGNSA. This CDR3 contains 15 residues. The V and J ends lost 5 bases and 0 bases respectively, with 14 bases between them.